The 7 T cell receptor beta chains in this list originate from one sample, sequenced in a study of blood T cell repertoires in COVID-19. Some clones are missing from TCRdb's copy, which holds only in-frame ones; the method was immunoSEQ multiplex PCR. The sample records a few hundred thousand clones, roughly 85% being singletons. Sequences were obtained from peripheral blood. These TCRs come from a woman aged 18-29 years with acute or convalescent COVID-19.

This sequence joins TRBV27 and TRBJ2-7; D perhaps matches TRBD1 (5 bases). This CDR3 spans 15 amino acids. Germline V lookup: CDR1 MNHEY, CDR2 SMNVEV (reference sequence). V lost 6 bases to trimming and J lost 0 bases, with 15 bases between them. The DNA of the CDR3 is TGTGCCAGCAGAGTCAGAGGCGGACACTCCTACGAGCAGTACTTC. Translation gives CASRVRGGHSYEQYF.

The rearrangement uses TRBV7-9 and TRBJ2-1; TRBD2 agrees at 8 bases. The CDR3 totals 16 residues. Germline V gives CDR1 SEHNR, CDR2 FQNEAQ (reference sequence). The J segment lost 7 bases and the V segment lost 0 bases, leaving 8 bases of the junction unmatched. CDR3 coding DNA: TGTGCCAGCAGCTTAGCGACGGGGGGGACGCGGAATGAGCAGTTCTTC. It translates to CASSLATGGTRNEQFF.

This clone has only one observation. The chain couples TRBV5-6 to TRBJ1-1; no clear D. V shed 4 bases and J shed 1 base, with 11 bases lying between them. Germline CDR1 is SGHDT and CDR2 is YYEEEE. This CDR3 contains 14 residues. The CDR3 loop reads CASSLPPGNTEAFF. DNA of the CDR3: TGTGCCAGCAGCCTGCCGCCGGGGAACACTGAAGCTTTCTTT.

The chain has TRBV6-6 and TRBJ1-6; D uncertain. With 6 bases removed from V and 7 bases from J, the gap between germline ends came to 13 bases. This CDR3 comprises 14 residues. CDR1 and CDR2 (germline): MNHNY, SVGAGI (reference sequence). The CDR3 region is CASRILSTNSPLHF. CDR3 nucleotide sequence: TGTGCCAGCAGAATACTTTCCACGAATTCACCCCTCCACTTT.

This chain uses TRBV19 with TRBJ1-2; D is possibly TRBD1 (6 bases). CDR1 and CDR2 (germline): LNHDA, SQIVND (reference sequence). V gave up 1 base and J gave up 2 bases, with 14 bases separating them. This CDR3 comprises 16 residues. CDR3: CASSIVSGGRNYGYTF. Written as DNA, the CDR3 is TGTGCCAGTAGTATAGTCAGCGGGGGCAGGAACTATGGCTACACCTTC.

V gene TRBV4-1 combines with J gene TRBJ2-7; D might be TRBD2 (6 bases). The germline V and J ends were trimmed by 8 bases and 2 bases, with 16 bases remaining between them. Germline V gene lookup returns CDR1 MGHRA and CDR2 YSYEKL. This CDR3 region has 14 residues. CDR3 amino acids: CASSLGGAAYEQYF. Written as DNA, the CDR3 is TGCGCCAGCTCCCTGGGCGGGGCCGCCTACGAGCAGTACTTC.

The rearrangement links TRBV2 to TRBJ2-3; a weak D match, TRBD1 (5 bases). Trimming cost V 2 bases and J 0 bases, with 6 bases left between them. This CDR3 contains 14 residues. The germline CDR1 and CDR2 sequences are SNHLY and FYNNEI. The CDR3 loop reads CASSEQGSTDTQYF. The CDR3 nucleotides read TGTGCCAGCAGTGAACAGGGAAGCACAGATACGCAGTATTTT.